This T cell receptor beta chain is from a study of cytomegalovirus exposure and HLA in healthy donors. Worth noting for this clone: Its specificity is not known.

PCR employed 60 Vbeta and 13 Jbeta primers. Repertoires were generated with immunoSEQ multiplex PCR, while TCRdb's copy carries only in-frame clones and drops some. The data contain about 130,000 clones, more than 70% of them singletons. The germline V gene encodes CDR1 KGHSH and CDR2 LQKENI. This CDR3 has 16 amino acids. The V end lost 6 bases, the J end lost 0 bases, and 14 bases lay between the germline ends. Overall study findings and caveats: A later analysis showed that HLA-associated TCR beta chains had undergone more clonal expansion than equally common others. When the data were analyzed later, several of the most significant clusters appeared to be linked to common viral pathogens. CMV antigen specificity of three CMV-associated chains was confirmed in vitro. Per a prior analysis, the majority of TCR beta V segments were productive roughly 87% or roughly 30% of the time.

The gene calls are TRBV18 and TRBJ2-2, with unresolved D. The sample taken for sequencing was PBMCs. The receptor was derived from a man younger than 40 in good health and CMV-seronegative. The CDR3 region has the DNA TGTGCCAGCTCCACAGCCCGCCTCGCGAACACCGGGGAGCTGTTTTTT. Translating gives CASSTARLANTGELFF. Full variable domain (outside the CDR3, taken from reference TRBV18 and TRBJ2-2): NAGVMQNPRHLVRRRGQEARLRCSPMKGHSHVYWYRQLPEEGLKFMVYLQKENIIDESGMPKERFSAEFPKEGPSILRIQQVVRGDSAAYFCASSTARLANTGELFFGEGSRLTVL.